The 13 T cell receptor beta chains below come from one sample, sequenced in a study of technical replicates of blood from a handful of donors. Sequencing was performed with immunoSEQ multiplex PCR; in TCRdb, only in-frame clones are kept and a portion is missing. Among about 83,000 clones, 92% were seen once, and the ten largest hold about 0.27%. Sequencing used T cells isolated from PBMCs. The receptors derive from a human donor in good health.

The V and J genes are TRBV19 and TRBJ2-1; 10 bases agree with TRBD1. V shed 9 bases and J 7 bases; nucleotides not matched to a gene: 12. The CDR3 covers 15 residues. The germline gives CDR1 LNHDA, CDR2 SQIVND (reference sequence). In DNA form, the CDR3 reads TGTGCCAGCCGGGAGGGGACAGGGGATAGTAATGAGCAGTTCTTC. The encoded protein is CASREGTGDSNEQFF.

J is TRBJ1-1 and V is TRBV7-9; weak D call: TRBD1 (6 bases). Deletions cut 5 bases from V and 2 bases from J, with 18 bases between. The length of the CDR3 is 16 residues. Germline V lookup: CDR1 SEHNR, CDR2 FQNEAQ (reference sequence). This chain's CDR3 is CASSPPGRTANTEAFF. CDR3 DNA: TGTGCCAGCAGCCCCCCTGGTCGGACAGCCAACACTGAAGCTTTCTTT. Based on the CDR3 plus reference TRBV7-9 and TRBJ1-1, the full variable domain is DTGVSQNPRHKITKRGQNVTFRCDPISEHNRLYWYRQTLGQGPEFLTYFQNEAQLEKSRLLSDRFSAERPKGSFSTLEIQRTEQGDSAMYLCASSPPGRTANTEAFFGQGTRLTVV.

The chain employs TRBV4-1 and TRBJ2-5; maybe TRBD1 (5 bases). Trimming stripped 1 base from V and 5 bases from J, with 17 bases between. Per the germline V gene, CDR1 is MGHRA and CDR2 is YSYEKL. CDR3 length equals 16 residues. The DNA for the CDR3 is TGCGCCAGCAGCCAAGCTTTGCATGGGGCAAGGGAGACCCAGTACTTC. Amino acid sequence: CASSQALHGARETQYF.

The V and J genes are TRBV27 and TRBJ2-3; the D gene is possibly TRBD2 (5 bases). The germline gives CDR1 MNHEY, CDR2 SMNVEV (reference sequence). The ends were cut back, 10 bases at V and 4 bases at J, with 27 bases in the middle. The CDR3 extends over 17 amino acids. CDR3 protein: CATSRTGRALEADTQYF. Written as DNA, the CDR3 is TGTGCCACCTCCAGGACCGGACGGGCTTTGGAGGCAGATACGCAGTATTTT.

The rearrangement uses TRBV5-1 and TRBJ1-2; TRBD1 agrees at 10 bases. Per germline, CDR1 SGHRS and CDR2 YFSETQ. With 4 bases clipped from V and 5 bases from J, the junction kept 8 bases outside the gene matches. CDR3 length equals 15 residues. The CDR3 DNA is TGCGCCAGCAGCCCCCGGACAGGGGGGGATTATGGCTACACCTTC. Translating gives CASSPRTGGDYGYTF.

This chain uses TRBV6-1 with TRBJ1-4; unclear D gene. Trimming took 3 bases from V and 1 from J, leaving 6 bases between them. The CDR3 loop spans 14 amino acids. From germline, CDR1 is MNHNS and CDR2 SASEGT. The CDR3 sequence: CASSERRTNEKLFF. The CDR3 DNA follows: TGTGCCAGCAGTGAGCGGAGAACTAATGAAAAACTGTTTTTT.

The CDR3 bases are TGTGCCAGCAGCTTAGGAAGCCTGGACAGGGGGCCAGATACGCAGTATTTT. This encodes CASSLGSLDRGPDTQYF. The chain joins TRBV13 to TRBJ2-3, with 11 nucleotides matching TRBD1. This CDR3 has 17 amino acids. Germline lookup yields CDR1 PRHDT and CDR2 FYEKMQ (reference sequence). Trimming removed 0 bases from V and 4 bases from J; junction bases left unmatched: 6.

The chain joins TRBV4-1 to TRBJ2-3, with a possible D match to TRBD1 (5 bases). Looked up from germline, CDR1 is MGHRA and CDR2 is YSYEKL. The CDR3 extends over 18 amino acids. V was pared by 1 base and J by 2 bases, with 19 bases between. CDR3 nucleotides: TGCGCCAGCAGCCAAGTCGAACAGGTACTAAAGATCACAGATACGCAGTATTTT. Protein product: CASSQVEQVLKITDTQYF.

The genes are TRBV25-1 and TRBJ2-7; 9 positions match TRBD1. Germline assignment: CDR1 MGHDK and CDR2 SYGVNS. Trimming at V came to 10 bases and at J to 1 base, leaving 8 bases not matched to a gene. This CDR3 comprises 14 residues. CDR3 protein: CATTRDRDSYEQYF. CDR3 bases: TGTGCCACTACCCGGGACAGGGATTCCTACGAGCAGTACTTC.

The CDR3 reads CASSRTGDSGYTF. CDR3 DNA sequence: TGTGCCAGCAGCCGGACAGGGGATTCTGGCTACACCTTC. The rearrangement uses TRBV6-4 and TRBJ1-2, with 9 bases lining up with TRBD1. Germline V gene lookup returns CDR1 MRHNA and CDR2 SNTAGT. After removal of 6 bases from V and 7 bases from J, the junction contained 6 bases not matched to a gene. The CDR3 covers 13 residues.

The CDR3 is CASSVLAGGPSTDTQYF. The DNA of the CDR3 is TGTGCCAGCAGCGTTCTAGCGGGAGGGCCATCCACAGATACGCAGTATTTT. The genes are TRBV5-6 and TRBJ2-3, with 12 bases fitting TRBD2. J gave up 2 bases and V 4 bases, and 8 bases lay outside the gene matches. Germline V gene sequence: CDR1 SGHDT, CDR2 YYEEEE. The CDR3 sequence is 17 residues long.

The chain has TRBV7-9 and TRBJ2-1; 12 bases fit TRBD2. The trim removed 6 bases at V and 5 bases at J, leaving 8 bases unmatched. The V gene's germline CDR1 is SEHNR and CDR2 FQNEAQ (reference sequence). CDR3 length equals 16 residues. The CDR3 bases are TGTGCCAGCAGACTTCTAGCGGGAGGGCCGAACAATGAGCAGTTCTTC. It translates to CASRLLAGGPNNEQFF.

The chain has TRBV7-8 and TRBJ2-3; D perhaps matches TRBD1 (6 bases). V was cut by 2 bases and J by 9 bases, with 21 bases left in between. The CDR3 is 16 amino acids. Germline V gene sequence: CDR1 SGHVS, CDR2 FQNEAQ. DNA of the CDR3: TGTGCCAGCAGCTTATACCGGGCTCCGAACAGGGACACGCAGTATTTT. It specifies CASSLYRAPNRDTQYF.